Sequencing of this TCR beta chain was carried out in a study of blood T cell repertoires in COVID-19. Whole-study context: From T cells, B-cell-depleted T cells, or PBMCs came the material, which was cDNA or gDNA.

The CDR3 extends over 12 amino acids. From germline, CDR1 is SNHLY and CDR2 FYNNEI. Trimming left V 8 bases short and J 6 bases short, with 13 bases between. The assay was immunoSEQ multiplex PCR, and TCRdb's table has in-frame clones only and misses some. The table includes roughly 70,000 clones, 82% detected once. V is TRBV2 and J is TRBJ1-1; D not resolved. The TCR originated in a woman aged 55 to 70 with acute or convalescent COVID-19. Sample: peripheral blood. The CDR3 DNA is TGTGCCAGCGTTAACCTAGTCCCTGAAGCTTTCTTT. Amino acid sequence: CASVNLVPEAFF.